Listed here are 9 T cell receptor beta chains from one sample, sequenced in a study of blood T cell repertoires in COVID-19. Method: immunoSEQ multiplex PCR; TCRdb's copy keeps in-frame clones and lacks some. This table has over 250,000 clones, 88% appearing once. The sample comprised peripheral blood. The receptor set was obtained from a woman in her forties who had recovered from COVID-19.

The rearrangement joins TRBV19 to TRBJ1-2; possibly TRBD1 for D (6 bases). This CDR3 region has 15 residues. Germline loops: CDR1 LNHDA, CDR2 SQIVND (reference sequence). Between the trimmed V and J ends, which lost 7 bases and 2 bases, there was a span of 17 bases. CDR3 sequence: CASTPTARGNYGYTF. The CDR3 DNA reads as TGTGCCAGTACCCCGACGGCGAGGGGGAACTATGGCTACACCTTC.

Only one count was recorded for this clone. This chain uses TRBV15 with TRBJ2-7; 7 nucleotides match TRBD1. The CDR3 spans 17 residues. Germline V gene data show CDR1 as LNHNV and CDR2 as YYDKDF (reference sequence). Losses at the gene ends were 2 bases for V and 0 bases for J; bases not matched to a gene: 10. In nucleotides, the CDR3 is TGTGCCACCAGCAGACCCCGTTCCGGGACAGCCTCCTACGAGCAGTACTTC. Translating it yields CATSRPRSGTASYEQYF.

The chain links TRBV27 to TRBJ1-2; 9 bases are shared with TRBD1. Unmatched junction bases numbered 6, after V lost 0 bases and J lost 13 bases. This CDR3 region has 13 residues. Per the germline V gene, CDR1 is MNHEY and CDR2 is SMNVEV (reference sequence). The CDR3 DNA follows: TGTGCCAGCAGTTTATCGGGGGGACAGGGCCCCACCTTC. Protein: CASSLSGGQGPTF.

There are a few counts of this clone. The chain is built from TRBV10-3 and TRBJ1-2, with D uncertain. Germline V gene data show CDR1 as ENHRY and CDR2 as SYGVKD. The CDR3 length is 14 residues. The V end was cut by 0 bases, the J end by 5 bases, with 10 bases between. The CDR3 DNA follows: TGTGCCATCAGTGAGTCGGAGGCGCCTTATGGCTACACCTTC. Translation: CAISESEAPYGYTF.

This clone was counted a single time. The V call is TRBV6-5, the J call TRBJ1-4; the D gene is possibly TRBD1 (6 bases). The CDR3 is made up of 15 amino acids. From germline, CDR1 is MNHEY and CDR2 SVGAGI. Deletions cut 4 bases from V and 6 bases from J, with 15 bases between. Here the CDR3 DNA reads TGTGCCAGCAGTTCCACCCGGGGGGCGGATGAAAAACTGTTTTTT. Protein: CASSSTRGADEKLFF.

This rearrangement joins TRBV21-1 to TRBJ2-1; no DNA check was done on the table's D call, TRBD2. TRBV21-1 is assigned pseudogene status. The CDR3 has 19 amino acids. In DNA form, the CDR3 reads TGTGCCATCCCAGAGGATTCTATAGCCGGACTAGCGCCCTACAATGAGCAGTTCTTC. It codes for CAIPEDSIAGLAPYNEQFF.

The chain recombines TRBV9 with TRBJ2-1, with TRBD1 matching 7 bases. The junction had 6 bases not matched to a gene; V was cut back by 3 bases and J by 0 bases. The CDR3 consists of 16 residues. Germline V lookup: CDR1 SGDLS, CDR2 YYNGEE. The CDR3 coding sequence is TGTGCCAGCAGCGAGGGGGCCTTGGGCTCCTACAATGAGCAGTTCTTC. Residues: CASSEGALGSYNEQFF.

The CDR3 DNA is TGTGCCAGTAGTACCAGACAGGGGGCGCGGGCGGGCACTGAAGCTTTCTTT. Translating it yields CASSTRQGARAGTEAFF. V usage is TRBV19 and J usage is TRBJ1-1, with TRBD1 matching over 10 bases. CDR3 size: 17 residues. V lost 4 bases and J lost 4; bases outside the gene matches: 12. The germline gives CDR1 LNHDA, CDR2 SQIVND (reference sequence).

The chain uses TRBV19 and TRBJ2-3, with 7 bases aligning to TRBD2. In germline, CDR1 is LNHDA, CDR2 SQIVND (reference sequence). V lost 6 bases, J lost 2 bases, and 8 bases stayed unmatched. The CDR3 is 15 amino acids. CDR3 sequence reads: CASRSTGGHTDTQYF. Written as DNA, the CDR3 is TGTGCCAGTAGAAGTACGGGAGGCCACACAGATACGCAGTATTTT.